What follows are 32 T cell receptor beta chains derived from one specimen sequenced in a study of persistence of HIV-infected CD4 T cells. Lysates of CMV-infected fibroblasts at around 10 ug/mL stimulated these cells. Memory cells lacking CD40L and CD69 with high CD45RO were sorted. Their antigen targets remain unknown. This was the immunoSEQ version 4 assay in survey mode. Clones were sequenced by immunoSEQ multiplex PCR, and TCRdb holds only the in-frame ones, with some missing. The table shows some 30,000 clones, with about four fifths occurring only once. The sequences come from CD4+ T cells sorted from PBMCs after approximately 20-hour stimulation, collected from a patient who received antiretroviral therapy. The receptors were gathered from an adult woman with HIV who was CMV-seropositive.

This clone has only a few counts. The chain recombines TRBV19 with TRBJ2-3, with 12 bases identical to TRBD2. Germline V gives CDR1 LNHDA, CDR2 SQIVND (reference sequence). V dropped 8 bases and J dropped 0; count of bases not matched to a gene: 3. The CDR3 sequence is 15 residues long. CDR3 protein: CASSGLAGSTDTQYF. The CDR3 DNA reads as TGTGCCAGTTCTGGACTAGCGGGAAGCACAGATACGCAGTATTTT. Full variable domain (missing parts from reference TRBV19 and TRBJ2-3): DGGITQSPKYLFRKEGQNVTLSCEQNLNHDAMYWYRQDPGQGLRLIYYSQIVNDFQKGDIAEGYSVSREKKESFPLTVTSAQKNPTAFYLCASSGLAGSTDTQYFGPGTRLTVL.

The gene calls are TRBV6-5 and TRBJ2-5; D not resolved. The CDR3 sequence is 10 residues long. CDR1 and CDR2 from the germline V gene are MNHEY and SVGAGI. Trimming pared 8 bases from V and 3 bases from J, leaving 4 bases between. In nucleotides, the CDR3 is TGTGCCAGCGGTAAAGAGACCCAGTACTTC. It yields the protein CASGKETQYF.

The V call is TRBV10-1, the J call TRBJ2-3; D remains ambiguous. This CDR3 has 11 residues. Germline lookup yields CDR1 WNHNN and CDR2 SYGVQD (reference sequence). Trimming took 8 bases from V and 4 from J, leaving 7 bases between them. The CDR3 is CASGIADTQYF. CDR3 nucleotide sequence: TGCGCCAGCGGCATTGCAGATACGCAGTATTTT.

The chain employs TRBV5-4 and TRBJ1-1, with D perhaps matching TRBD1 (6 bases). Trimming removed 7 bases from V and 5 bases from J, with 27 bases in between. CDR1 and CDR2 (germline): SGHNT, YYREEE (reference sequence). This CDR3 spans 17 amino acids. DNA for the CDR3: TGTGCCAGCGGCGACCCTATCCGGGGGGCAGGGGTAACTGAAGCTTTCTTT. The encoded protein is CASGDPIRGAGVTEAFF. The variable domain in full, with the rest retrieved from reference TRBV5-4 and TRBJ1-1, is ETGVTQSPTHLIKTRGQQVTLRCSSQSGHNTVSWYQQALGQGPQFIFQYYREEENGRGNFPPRFSGLQFPNYSSELNVNALELDDSALYLCASGDPIRGAGVTEAFFGQGTRLTVV.

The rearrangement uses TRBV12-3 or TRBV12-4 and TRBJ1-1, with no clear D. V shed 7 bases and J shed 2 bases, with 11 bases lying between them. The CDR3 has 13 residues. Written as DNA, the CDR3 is TGTGCCAGCACCGACATGGTAAACACTGAAGCTTTCTTT. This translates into CASTDMVNTEAFF.

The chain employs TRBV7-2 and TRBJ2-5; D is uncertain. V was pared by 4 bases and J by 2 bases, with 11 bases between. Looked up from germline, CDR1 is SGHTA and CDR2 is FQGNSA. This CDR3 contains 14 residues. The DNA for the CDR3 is TGTGCCAGCAGCTCGAGGCAGCGACAAGAGACCCAGTACTTC. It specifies CASSSRQRQETQYF.

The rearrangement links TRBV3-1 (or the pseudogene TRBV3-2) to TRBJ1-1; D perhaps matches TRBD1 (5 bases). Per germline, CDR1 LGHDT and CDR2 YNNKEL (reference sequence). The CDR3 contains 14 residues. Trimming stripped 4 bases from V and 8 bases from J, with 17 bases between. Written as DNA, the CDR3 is TGTGCCAGCAGCCGCCATTTAGGGACTTACGAAGCTTTCTTT. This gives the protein CASSRHLGTYEAFF.

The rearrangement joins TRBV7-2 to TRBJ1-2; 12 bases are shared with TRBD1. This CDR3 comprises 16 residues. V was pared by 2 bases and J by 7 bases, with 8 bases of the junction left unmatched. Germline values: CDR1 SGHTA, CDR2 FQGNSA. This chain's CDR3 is CASSLRPGQGAGGYTF. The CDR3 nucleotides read TGTGCCAGCAGCTTACGACCGGGACAGGGGGCAGGTGGCTACACCTTC.

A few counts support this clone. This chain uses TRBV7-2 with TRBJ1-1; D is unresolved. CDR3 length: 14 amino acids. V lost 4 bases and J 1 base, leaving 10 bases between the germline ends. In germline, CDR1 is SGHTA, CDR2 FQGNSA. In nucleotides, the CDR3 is TGTGCCAGCAGCTCACCGGGATGGAACACTGAAGCTTTCTTT. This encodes CASSSPGWNTEAFF.

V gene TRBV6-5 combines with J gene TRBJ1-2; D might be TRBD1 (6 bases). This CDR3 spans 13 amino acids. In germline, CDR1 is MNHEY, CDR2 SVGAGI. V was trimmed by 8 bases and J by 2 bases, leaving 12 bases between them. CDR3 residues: CASGNRDNYGYTF. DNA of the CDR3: TGTGCCAGCGGCAACAGGGACAACTATGGCTACACCTTC.

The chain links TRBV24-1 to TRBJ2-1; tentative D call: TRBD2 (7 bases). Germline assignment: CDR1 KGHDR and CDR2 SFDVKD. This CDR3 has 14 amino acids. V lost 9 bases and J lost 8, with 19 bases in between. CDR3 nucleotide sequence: TGTGCCACCGGGACGATGGGGGGGCAAGATGAGCAGTTCTTC. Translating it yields CATGTMGGQDEQFF.

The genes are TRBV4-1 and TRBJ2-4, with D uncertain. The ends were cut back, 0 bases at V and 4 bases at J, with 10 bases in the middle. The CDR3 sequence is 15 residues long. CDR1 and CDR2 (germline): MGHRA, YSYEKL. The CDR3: CASSQEVTVKNIQYF. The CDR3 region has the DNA TGCGCCAGCAGCCAAGAAGTAACAGTTAAAAACATTCAGTACTTC.

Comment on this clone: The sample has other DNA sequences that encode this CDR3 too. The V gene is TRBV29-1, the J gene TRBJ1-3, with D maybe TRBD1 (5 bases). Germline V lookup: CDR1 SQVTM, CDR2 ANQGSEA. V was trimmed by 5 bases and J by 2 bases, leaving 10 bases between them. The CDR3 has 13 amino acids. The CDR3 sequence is CSVQRGAGNTIYF. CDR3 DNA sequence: TGCAGCGTTCAACGGGGGGCTGGAAACACCATATATTTT. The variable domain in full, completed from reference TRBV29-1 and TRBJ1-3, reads SAVISQKPSRDICQRGTSLTIQCQVDSQVTMMFWYRQQPGQSLTLIATANQGSEATYESGFVIDKFPISRPNLTFSTLTVSNMSPEDSSIYLCSVQRGAGNTIYFGEGSWLTVV.

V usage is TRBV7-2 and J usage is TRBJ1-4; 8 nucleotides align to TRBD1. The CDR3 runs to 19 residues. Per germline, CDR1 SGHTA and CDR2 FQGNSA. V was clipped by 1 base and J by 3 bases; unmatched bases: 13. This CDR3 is CASSLGQGARILSNEKLFF. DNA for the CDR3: TGTGCCAGCAGCTTAGGCCAGGGGGCTAGAATTTTATCTAATGAAAAACTGTTTTTT.

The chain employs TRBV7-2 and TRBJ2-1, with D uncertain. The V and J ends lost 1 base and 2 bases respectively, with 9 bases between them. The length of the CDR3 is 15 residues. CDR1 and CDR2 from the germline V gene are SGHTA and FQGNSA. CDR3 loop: CASSLGPQTYNEQFF. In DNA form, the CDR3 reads TGTGCCAGCAGCTTAGGGCCACAGACCTACAATGAGCAGTTCTTC.

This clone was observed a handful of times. The CDR3 bases are TGTGCCAGCAGTAAACAGGGATTTGAAGCTTTCTTT. Protein product: CASSKQGFEAFF. J is TRBJ1-1 and V is TRBV12-3 or TRBV12-4, with a possible D match to TRBD1 (6 bases). V was shortened by 5 bases and J by 7 bases, with 11 bases between the two germline ends. This CDR3 has 12 amino acids.

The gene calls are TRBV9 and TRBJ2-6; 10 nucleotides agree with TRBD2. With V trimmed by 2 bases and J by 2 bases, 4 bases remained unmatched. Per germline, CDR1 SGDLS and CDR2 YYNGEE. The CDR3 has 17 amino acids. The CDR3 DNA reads TGTGCCAGCAGCGTCAGTCTAGCGGGAGCTGGGGCCAACGTCCTGACTTTC. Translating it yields CASSVSLAGAGANVLTF.

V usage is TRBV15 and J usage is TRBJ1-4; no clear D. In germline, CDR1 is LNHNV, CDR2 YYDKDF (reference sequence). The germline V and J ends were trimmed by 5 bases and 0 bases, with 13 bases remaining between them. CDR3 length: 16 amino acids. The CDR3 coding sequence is TGTGCCACCAGCCCCGGCGGATGGTCAACTAATGAAAAACTGTTTTTT. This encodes CATSPGGWSTNEKLFF.

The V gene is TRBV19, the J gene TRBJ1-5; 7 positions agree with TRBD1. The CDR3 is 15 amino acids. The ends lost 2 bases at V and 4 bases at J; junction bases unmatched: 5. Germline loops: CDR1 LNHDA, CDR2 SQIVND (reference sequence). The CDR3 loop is CASSIRGLKNQPQHF. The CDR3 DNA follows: TGTGCCAGTAGTATAAGGGGGCTGAAAAATCAGCCCCAGCATTTT.

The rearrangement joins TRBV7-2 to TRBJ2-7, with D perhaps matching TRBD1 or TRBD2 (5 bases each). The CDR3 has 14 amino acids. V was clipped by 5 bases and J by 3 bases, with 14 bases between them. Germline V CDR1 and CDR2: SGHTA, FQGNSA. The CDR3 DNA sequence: TGTGCCAGCAGCCCCGGGACGGAGAACTACGAGCAGTACTTC. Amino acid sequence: CASSPGTENYEQYF.

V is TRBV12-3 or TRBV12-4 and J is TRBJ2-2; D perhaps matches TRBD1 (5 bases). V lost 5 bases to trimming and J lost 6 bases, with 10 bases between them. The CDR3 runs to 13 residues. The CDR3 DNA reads TGTGCCAGCAGTCCCCAGGGATCCGGGGAGCTGTTTTTT. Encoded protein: CASSPQGSGELFF.

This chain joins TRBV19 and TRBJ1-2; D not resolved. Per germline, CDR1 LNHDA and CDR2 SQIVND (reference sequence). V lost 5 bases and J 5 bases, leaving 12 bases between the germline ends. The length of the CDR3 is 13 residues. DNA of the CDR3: TGTGCCAGTAGTTCTCAGCTGAATTATGGCTACACCTTC. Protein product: CASSSQLNYGYTF.

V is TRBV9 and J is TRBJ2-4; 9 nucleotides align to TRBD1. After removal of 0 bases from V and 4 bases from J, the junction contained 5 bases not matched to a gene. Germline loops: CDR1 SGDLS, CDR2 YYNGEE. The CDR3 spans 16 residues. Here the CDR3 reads CASSVGRTGVKNIQYF. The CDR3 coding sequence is TGTGCCAGCAGCGTAGGGAGGACAGGGGTGAAAAACATTCAGTACTTC.

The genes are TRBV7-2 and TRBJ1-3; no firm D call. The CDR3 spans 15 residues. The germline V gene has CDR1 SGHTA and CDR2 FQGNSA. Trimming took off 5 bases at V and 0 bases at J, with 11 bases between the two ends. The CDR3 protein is CASSPASHSGNTIYF. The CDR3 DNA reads TGTGCCAGCAGCCCCGCTTCCCACTCTGGAAACACCATATATTTT.

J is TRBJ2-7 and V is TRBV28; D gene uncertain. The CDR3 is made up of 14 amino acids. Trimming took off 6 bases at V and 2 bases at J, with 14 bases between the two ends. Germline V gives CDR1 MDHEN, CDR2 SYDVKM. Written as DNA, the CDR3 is TGTGCCAGCAGGAAGATGGGAATTACCTACGAGCAGTACTTC. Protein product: CASRKMGITYEQYF. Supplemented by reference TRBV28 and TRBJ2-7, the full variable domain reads DVKVTQSSRYLVKRTGEKVFLECVQDMDHENMFWYRQDPGLGLRLIYFSYDVKMKEKGDIPEGYSVSREKKERFSLILESASTNQTSMYLCASRKMGITYEQYFGPGTRLTVT.

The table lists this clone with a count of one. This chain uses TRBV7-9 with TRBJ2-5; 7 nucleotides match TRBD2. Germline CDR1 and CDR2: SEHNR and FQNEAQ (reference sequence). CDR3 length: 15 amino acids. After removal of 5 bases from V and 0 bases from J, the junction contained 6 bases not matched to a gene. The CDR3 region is CASSASGAYQETQYF. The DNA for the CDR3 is TGTGCCAGCAGCGCCAGCGGGGCCTACCAAGAGACCCAGTACTTC.

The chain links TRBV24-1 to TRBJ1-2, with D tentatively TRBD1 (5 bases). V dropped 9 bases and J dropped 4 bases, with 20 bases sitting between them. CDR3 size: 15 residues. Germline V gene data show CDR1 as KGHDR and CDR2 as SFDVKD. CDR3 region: CATSASGGSIYGYTF. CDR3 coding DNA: TGTGCCACCTCAGCGTCGGGGGGAAGTATCTATGGCTACACCTTC.

Written as DNA, the CDR3 is TGCAGTGCCCTGGGGGAGAGGGGCTACACCTTC. Residues: CSALGERGYTF. V is TRBV20-1 and J is TRBJ1-2; maybe TRBD1 (5 bases). In germline, CDR1 is DFQATT, CDR2 SNEGSKA (reference sequence). The CDR3 totals 11 residues. The V end was cut by 6 bases, the J end by 8 bases, with 13 bases between.

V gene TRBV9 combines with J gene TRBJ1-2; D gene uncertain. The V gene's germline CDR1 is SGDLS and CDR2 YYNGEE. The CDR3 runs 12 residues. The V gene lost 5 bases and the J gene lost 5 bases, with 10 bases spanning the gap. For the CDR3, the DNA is TGTGCCAGCAGATCCGATGGGTATGGCTACACCTTC. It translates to CASRSDGYGYTF. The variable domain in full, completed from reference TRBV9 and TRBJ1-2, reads DSGVTQTPKHLITATGQRVTLRCSPRSGDLSVYWYQQSLDQGLQFLIQYYNGEERAKGNILERFSAQQFPDLHSELNLSSLELGDSALYFCASRSDGYGYTFGSGTRLTVV.

The CDR3 here is CASSWSGNTGELFF. CDR3 nucleotides: TGTGCCAGCAGTTGGTCGGGAAACACCGGGGAGCTGTTTTTT. V gene TRBV6-5 combines with J gene TRBJ2-2, with D perhaps matching TRBD2 (5 bases). Per the germline V gene, CDR1 is MNHEY and CDR2 is SVGAGI. The CDR3 runs to 14 residues. Between the trimmed V and J ends, which lost 4 bases and 2 bases, there was a span of 8 bases.

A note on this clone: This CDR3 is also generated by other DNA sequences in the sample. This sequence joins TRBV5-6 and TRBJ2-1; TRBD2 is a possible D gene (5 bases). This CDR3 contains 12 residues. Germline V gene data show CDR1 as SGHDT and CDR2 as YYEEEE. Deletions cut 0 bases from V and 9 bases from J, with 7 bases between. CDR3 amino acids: CASSLASGEQFF. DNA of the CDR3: TGTGCCAGCAGCTTGGCCAGCGGTGAGCAGTTCTTC. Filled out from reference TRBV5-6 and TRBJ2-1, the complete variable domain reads DAGVTQSPTHLIKTRGQQVTLRCSPKSGHDTVSWYQQALGQGPQFIFQYYEEEERQRGNFPDRFSGHQFPNYSSELNVNALLLGDSALYLCASSLASGEQFFGPGTRLTVL.

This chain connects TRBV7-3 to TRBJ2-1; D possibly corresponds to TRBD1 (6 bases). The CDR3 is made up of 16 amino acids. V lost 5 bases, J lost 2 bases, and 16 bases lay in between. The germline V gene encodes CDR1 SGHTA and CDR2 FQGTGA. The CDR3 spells CASSHSRGAPYNEQFF. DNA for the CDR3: TGTGCCAGCAGCCACTCCAGGGGAGCCCCCTACAATGAGCAGTTCTTC.